The sequence of this T cell receptor beta chain was determined in a study of blood T cell repertoires in COVID-19. Study in general: There were acute and convalescent COVID-19 samples, and they came from the United States, Italy and Spain. Sources were T cells, B-cell-depleted T cells, or PBMCs; the material itself was cDNA or gDNA.

Profiling relied on immunoSEQ multiplex PCR, and the TCRdb table lists in-frame clones only, not all of them. The table includes roughly 180,000 clones, 65% to 85% detected once. What was sequenced was peripheral blood. The sequence was collected from a woman in her thirties or forties with COVID-19, enrolled during active disease.

Here the CDR3 DNA reads TGCGCCAGCAGCTCCTATGGACAGGACTACGAGCAGTACTTC. Translation gives CASSSYGQDYEQYF. The chain links TRBV5-1 to TRBJ2-7; 7 nucleotides align to TRBD1. This CDR3 comprises 14 residues. J was trimmed by 3 bases and V by 3 bases; bases with no gene match: 6. Looked up from germline, CDR1 is SGHRS and CDR2 is YFSETQ.